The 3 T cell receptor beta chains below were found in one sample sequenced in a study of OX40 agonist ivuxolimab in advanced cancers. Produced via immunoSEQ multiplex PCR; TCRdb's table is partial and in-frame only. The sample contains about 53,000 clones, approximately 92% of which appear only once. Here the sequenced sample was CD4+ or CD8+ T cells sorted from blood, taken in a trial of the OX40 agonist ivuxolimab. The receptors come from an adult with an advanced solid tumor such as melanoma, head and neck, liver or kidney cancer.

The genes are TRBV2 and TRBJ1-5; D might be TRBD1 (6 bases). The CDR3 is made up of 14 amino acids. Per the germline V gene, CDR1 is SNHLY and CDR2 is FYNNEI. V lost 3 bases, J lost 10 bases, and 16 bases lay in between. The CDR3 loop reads CASSENRALFPQHF. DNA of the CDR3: TGTGCCAGCAGTGAGAACAGGGCGCTCTTTCCCCAGCATTTT.

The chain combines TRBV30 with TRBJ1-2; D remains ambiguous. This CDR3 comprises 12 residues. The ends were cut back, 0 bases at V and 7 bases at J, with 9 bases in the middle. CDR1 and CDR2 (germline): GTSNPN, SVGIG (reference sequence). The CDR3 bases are TGTGCCTGGAGTGTCTGGAGAGGTGGCTACACCTTC. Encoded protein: CAWSVWRGGYTF. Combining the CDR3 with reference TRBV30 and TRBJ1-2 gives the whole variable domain SQTIHQWPATLVQPVGSPLSLECTVEGTSNPNLYWYRQAAGRGLQLLFYSVGIGQISSEVPQNLSASRPQDRQFILSSKKLLLSDSGFYLCAWSVWRGGYTFGSGTRLTVV.

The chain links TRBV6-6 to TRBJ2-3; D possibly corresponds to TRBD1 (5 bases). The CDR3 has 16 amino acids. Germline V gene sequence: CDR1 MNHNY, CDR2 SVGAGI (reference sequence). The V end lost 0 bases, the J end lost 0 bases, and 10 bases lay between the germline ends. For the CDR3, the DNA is TGTGCCAGCAGTTACTCCAGGGATTCTAGCACAGATACGCAGTATTTT. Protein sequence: CASSYSRDSSTDTQYF.